Presented here are 12 T cell receptor beta chains from one specimen sequenced in a study of beta chain features in type 1 diabetes. Regarding the study as a whole: Moderate yet significant TCRB CDR3 shortening was seen in Type 1 diabetes patients in all four CD4+ subsets.

For these TCRs, the target antigens are not known. Expressed TCRB transcripts were sequenced after all isolated RNA was converted to cDNA. Sequencing was performed with immunoSEQ multiplex PCR; in TCRdb, only in-frame clones are kept and a portion is missing. The data contain about 160,000 clones, 8% to 8.5% of them singletons. Sample: central memory CD4+ T cells from blood. These receptors originate from a woman aged 18 to 35 with type 1 diabetes.

The chain recombines TRBV5-1 with TRBJ2-3; D gene uncertain. CDR1 and CDR2 (germline): SGHRS, YFSETQ. V was shortened by 0 bases and J by 7 bases, with 9 bases between the two germline ends. CDR3 length: 13 residues. The CDR3 reads CASSLESAYTQYF. CDR3 in DNA: TGCGCCAGCAGCTTGGAGAGCGCCTATACGCAGTATTTT.

This clone was seen a handful of times. The genes are TRBV6-6 and TRBJ2-1; the match to TRBD2 covers 9 bases. V shed 8 bases, J shed 8 bases, and the junction held 10 bases outside the gene matches. The germline CDR1 and CDR2 sequences are MNHNY and SVGAGI (reference sequence). The CDR3 runs 14 residues. CDR3 sequence (DNA): TGTGCCAGCTGTCGACTAGCGGCTAAAGATGAGCAGTTCTTC. Protein: CASCRLAAKDEQFF.

The chain combines TRBV2 with TRBJ2-5, with D perhaps matching TRBD2 (6 bases). The CDR3 covers 13 residues. Germline CDR1 is SNHLY and CDR2 is FYNNEI. V was trimmed by 4 bases and J by 5 bases, leaving 11 bases between them. The CDR3 is CASSGTAGETQYF. The CDR3 coding sequence is TGTGCCAGCAGTGGGACGGCGGGGGAGACCCAGTACTTC.

The chain links TRBV7-2 to TRBJ2-7; 8 bases line up with TRBD1. CDR1 is SGHTA and CDR2 is FQGNSA in the germline V gene. CDR3 size: 14 residues. With 5 bases clipped from V and 6 bases from J, the junction kept 9 bases outside the gene matches. CDR3 in amino acids: CASSPGTGLGEQYF. CDR3 DNA: TGTGCCAGCAGCCCGGGGACAGGTCTAGGCGAGCAGTACTTC.

The chain links TRBV7-2 to TRBJ2-7, with D tentatively TRBD1 (6 bases). From germline, CDR1 is SGHTA and CDR2 FQGNSA. Trimming took 4 bases from V and 5 from J, leaving 15 bases between them. This CDR3 is built from 14 residues. The CDR3 DNA follows: TGTGCCAGCAGCTCCCGTTTGCACAGGGACGAGCAGTACTTC. Amino acid sequence: CASSSRLHRDEQYF.

This clone has only a few counts. The sample has other DNA sequences that encode this CDR3 too. J is TRBJ2-1 and V is TRBV5-1; the D gene is possibly TRBD2 (5 bases). CDR1 and CDR2 (germline): SGHRS, YFSETQ. Trimming stripped 2 bases from V and 10 bases from J, with 16 bases between. The CDR3 loop spans 14 amino acids. CDR3 amino acids: CASSFQQGSGEQFF. CDR3 coding DNA: TGCGCCAGCAGCTTCCAACAAGGGAGTGGGGAGCAGTTCTTC. Full variable domain (missing parts from reference TRBV5-1 and TRBJ2-1): KAGVTQTPRYLIKTRGQQVTLSCSPISGHRSVSWYQQTPGQGLQFLFEYFSETQRNKGNFPGRFSGRQFSNSRSEMNVSTLELGDSALYLCASSFQQGSGEQFFGPGTRLTVL.

This clone was seen only a few times. V and J are TRBV7-2 and TRBJ1-2; maybe TRBD1 (5 bases). Trimming took off 1 base at V and 3 bases at J, with 12 bases between the two ends. Per germline, CDR1 SGHTA and CDR2 FQGNSA. This CDR3 contains 15 residues. CDR3 in amino acids: CASSLVQGTHYGYTF. The CDR3 DNA is TGTGCCAGCAGCTTAGTTCAGGGTACCCACTATGGCTACACCTTC. Using reference TRBV7-2 and TRBJ1-2 for the parts outside the CDR3, the full variable domain is GAGVSQSPSNKVTEKGKDVELRCDPISGHTALYWYRQSLGQGLEFLIYFQGNSAPDKSGLPSDRFSAERTGGSVSTLTIQRTQQEDSAVYLCASSLVQGTHYGYTFGSGTRLTVV.

This clone was detected many times. This chain connects TRBV29-1 to TRBJ1-1, with 9 bases fitting TRBD1. The germline V gene encodes CDR1 SQVTM and CDR2 ANQGSEA. This CDR3 has 14 amino acids. J was trimmed by 7 bases and V by 3 bases; bases with no gene match: 9. The CDR3 region has the DNA TGCAGCGTTGAGGGACAGGGAGGATGGGTTGAAGCTTTCTTT. Translation gives CSVEGQGGWVEAFF. Together with reference TRBV29-1 and TRBJ1-1, the CDR3 gives the full variable domain: SAVISQKPSRDICQRGTSLTIQCQVDSQVTMMFWYRQQPGQSLTLIATANQGSEATYESGFVIDKFPISRPNLTFSTLTVSNMSPEDSSIYLCSVEGQGGWVEAFFGQGTRLTVV.

This clone was counted a few times. The rearrangement links TRBV30 to TRBJ2-1, with a possible D match to TRBD1 (5 bases). CDR1 is GTSNPN, CDR2 SVGIG, per germline (reference sequence). Deletions cut 2 bases from V and 6 bases from J, with 8 bases between. The CDR3 has 12 residues. This CDR3 reads CAWSQGRNEQFF. CDR3 nucleotide sequence: TGTGCCTGGAGTCAGGGCCGCAATGAGCAGTTCTTC. Filled out from reference TRBV30 and TRBJ2-1, the complete variable domain reads SQTIHQWPATLVQPVGSPLSLECTVEGTSNPNLYWYRQAAGRGLQLLFYSVGIGQISSEVPQNLSASRPQDRQFILSSKKLLLSDSGFYLCAWSQGRNEQFFGPGTRLTVL.

On this clone itself: The same CDR3 also results from other DNA sequences found in this sample. The genes are TRBV28 and TRBJ2-3; D not certain. CDR1 is MDHEN and CDR2 is SYDVKM in the germline V gene. The CDR3 is made up of 13 amino acids. V was clipped by 4 bases and J by 3 bases, with 8 bases between them. DNA for the CDR3: TGTGCCAGCAGTTCCCCATCAACAGATACGCAGTATTTT. It specifies CASSSPSTDTQYF.

In this sample, this clone turned up a few times. V usage is TRBV11-2 and J usage is TRBJ2-3; 7 positions match TRBD1. The V and J ends lost 5 bases and 7 bases, in that order; junction bases with no gene match: 6. The CDR3 extends over 13 amino acids. The V gene's germline CDR1 is SGHAT and CDR2 FQNNGV. The CDR3 DNA reads TGTGCCAGCAGCCGCTACAGGGGAAATACGCAGTATTTT. It translates to CASSRYRGNTQYF.

The chain employs TRBV7-2 and TRBJ1-1; D perhaps matches TRBD1 (6 bases). The CDR3 consists of 12 residues. V lost 6 bases and J 6 bases, leaving 11 bases between the germline ends. Germline CDR1 reads SGHTA; CDR2 reads FQGNSA. The chain's CDR3 is CASRQTGPEAFF. As DNA, the CDR3 is TGTGCCAGCAGACAAACAGGGCCTGAAGCTTTCTTT.